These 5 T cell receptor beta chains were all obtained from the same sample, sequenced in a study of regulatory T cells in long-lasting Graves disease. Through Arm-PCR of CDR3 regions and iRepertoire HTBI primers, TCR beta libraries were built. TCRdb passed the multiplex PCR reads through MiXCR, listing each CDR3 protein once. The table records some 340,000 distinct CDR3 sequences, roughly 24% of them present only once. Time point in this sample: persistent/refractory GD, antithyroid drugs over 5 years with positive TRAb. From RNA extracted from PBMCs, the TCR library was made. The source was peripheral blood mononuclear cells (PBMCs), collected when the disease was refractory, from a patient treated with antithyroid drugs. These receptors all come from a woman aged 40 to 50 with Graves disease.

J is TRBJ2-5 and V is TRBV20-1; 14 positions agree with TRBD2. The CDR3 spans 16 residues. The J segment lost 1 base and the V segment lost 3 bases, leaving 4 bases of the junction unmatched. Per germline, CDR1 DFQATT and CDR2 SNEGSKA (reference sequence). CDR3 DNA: TGCAGTGCTAGCCCGGGACTAGCGGGAGCCCAAGAGACCCAGTACTTC. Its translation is CSASPGLAGAQETQYF.

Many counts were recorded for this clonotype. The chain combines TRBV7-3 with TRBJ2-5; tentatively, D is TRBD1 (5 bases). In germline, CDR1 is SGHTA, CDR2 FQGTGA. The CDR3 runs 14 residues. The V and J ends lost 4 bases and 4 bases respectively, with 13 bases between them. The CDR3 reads CASSSQGLGETQYF. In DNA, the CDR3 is TGTGCCAGCAGCTCGCAGGGTTTGGGAGAGACCCAGTACTTC.

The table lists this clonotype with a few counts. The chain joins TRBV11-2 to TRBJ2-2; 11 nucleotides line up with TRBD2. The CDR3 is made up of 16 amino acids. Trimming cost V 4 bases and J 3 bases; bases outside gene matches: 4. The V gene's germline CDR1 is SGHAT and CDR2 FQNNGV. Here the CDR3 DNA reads TGTGCCAGCAGCTATAGCGGGGGGGAGGACACCGGGGAGCTGTTTTTT. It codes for CASSYSGGEDTGELFF. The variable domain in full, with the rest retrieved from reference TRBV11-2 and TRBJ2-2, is EAGVAQSPRYKIIEKRQSVAFWCNPISGHATLYWYQQILGQGPKLLIQFQNNGVVDDSQLPKDRFSAERLKGVDSTLKIQPAKLEDSAVYLCASSYSGGEDTGELFFGEGSRLTVL.

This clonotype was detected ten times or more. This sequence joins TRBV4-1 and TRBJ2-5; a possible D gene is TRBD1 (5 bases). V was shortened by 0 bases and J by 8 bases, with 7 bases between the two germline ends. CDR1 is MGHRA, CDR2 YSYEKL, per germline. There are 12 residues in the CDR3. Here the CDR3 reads CASSQDGATQYF. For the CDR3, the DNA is TGCGCCAGCAGCCAAGATGGGGCCACCCAGTACTTC.

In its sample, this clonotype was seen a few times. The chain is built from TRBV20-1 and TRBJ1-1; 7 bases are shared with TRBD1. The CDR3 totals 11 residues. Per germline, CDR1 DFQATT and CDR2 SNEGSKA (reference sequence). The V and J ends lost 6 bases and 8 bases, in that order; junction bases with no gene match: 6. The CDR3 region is CSAKLQGEAFF. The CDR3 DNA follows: TGCAGTGCCAAGCTACAGGGGGAAGCTTTCTTT.